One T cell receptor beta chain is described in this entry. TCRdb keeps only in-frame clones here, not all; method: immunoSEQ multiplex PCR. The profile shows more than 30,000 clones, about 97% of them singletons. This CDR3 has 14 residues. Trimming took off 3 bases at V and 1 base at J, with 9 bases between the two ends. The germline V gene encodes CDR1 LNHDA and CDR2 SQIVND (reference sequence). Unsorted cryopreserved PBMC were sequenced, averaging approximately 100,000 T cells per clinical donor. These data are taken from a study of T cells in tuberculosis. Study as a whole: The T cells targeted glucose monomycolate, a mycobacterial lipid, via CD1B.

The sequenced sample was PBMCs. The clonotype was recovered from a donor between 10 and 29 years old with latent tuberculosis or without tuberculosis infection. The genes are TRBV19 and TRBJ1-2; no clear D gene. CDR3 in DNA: TGTGCCAGTAGTATTCCCGGAGTTAACTATGGCTACACCTTC. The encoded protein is CASSIPGVNYGYTF.